The present T cell receptor (beta chain) was sequenced within a study of identical twins. Study findings and constraints: Instead of following the same donors, the conclusions were based on cross-sectional statistical analysis. Insertion counts were lower in abundant cord blood beta clonotypes, a trend that memory repertoires did not show. Partial confounding of zero-insertion analyses by invariant MAIT and iNKT cells was possible.

Addition of a universal primer site occurred through template switching, and cDNA carried unique molecular identifiers. TCRdb analysed the 5' RACE reads with MiXCR anew, one entry per CDR3 protein. This table has 400,000 to 500,000 distinct CDR3 sequences, roughly 20% appearing once. Trimming removed 10 bases at V and 4 bases at J, with 17 bases between. Germline V gene sequence: CDR1 LNHDA, CDR2 SQIVND (reference sequence). The CDR3 extends over 14 amino acids. This clonotype was observed a handful of times. Its target is not known. The TCR comes from a man in his fifties or sixties in good health. V is TRBV19 and J is TRBJ2-1; tentatively, D is TRBD1 (5 bases). The sample consisted of naive T cells sorted from blood. Here the CDR3 reads CATSIVSGYNEQFF. CDR3 nucleotide sequence: TGTGCCACCAGTATAGTATCAGGGTACAATGAGCAGTTCTTC.